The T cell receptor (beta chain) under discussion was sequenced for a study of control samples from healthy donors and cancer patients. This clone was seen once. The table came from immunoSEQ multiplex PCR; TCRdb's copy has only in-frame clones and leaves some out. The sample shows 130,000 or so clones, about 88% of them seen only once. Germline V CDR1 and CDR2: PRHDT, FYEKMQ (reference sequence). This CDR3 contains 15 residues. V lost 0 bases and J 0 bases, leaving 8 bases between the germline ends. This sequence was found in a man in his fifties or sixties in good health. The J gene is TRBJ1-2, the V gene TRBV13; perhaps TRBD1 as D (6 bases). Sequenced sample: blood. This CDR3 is CASSLGGGSNYGYTF. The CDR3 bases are TGTGCCAGCAGCTTAGGAGGGGGATCTAACTATGGCTACACCTTC.